A selection of T cell receptor beta chains follows, all from one sample in a study of technical replicates of blood from a handful of donors. Sequencing was performed with immunoSEQ multiplex PCR; in TCRdb, only in-frame clones are kept and a portion is missing. The table has about 76,000 clones, roughly 97% seen once. Sequencing was done on a sample of T cells isolated from PBMCs. Receptors originate from a human donor in good health. CDR3s include the opening cysteine and the closing phenylalanine or tryptophan. The order of the fields is clone size, J gene, D gene, V gene, CDR3 DNA, CDR3 protein. D genes are given only for firm matches. The listing skips clone size in some rows; elsewhere it reads once, few, many or a size class.

once | TRBJ1-2 | TRBD1 | TRBV13 | TGTGCCAGCAGCCCCCAAGGGACAGGCGGTTTCAACTATGGCTACACCTTC | CASSPQGTGGFNYGYTF
- | TRBJ2-7 | TRBD2 | TRBV9 | TGTGCCAGCAGCGGCGGGGCTAGCGGGAACTACGAGCAGTACTTC | CASSGGASGNYEQYF
few | TRBJ1-2 | - | TRBV2 | TGTGCCAGCAGTGAAAGGGCTTGGGGAGCTAACTATGGCTACACCTTC | CASSERAWGANYGYTF
- | TRBJ2-3 | - | TRBV5-6 | TGTGCCAGCAGCTTACGGGATACGCAGTATTTT | CASSLRDTQYF
- | TRBJ1-2 | TRBD1 | TRBV5-1 | TGCGCCAGCAGCTTGGGGGACAGTTCGTATGGCTACACCTTC | CASSLGDSSYGYTF
- | TRBJ2-7 | TRBD1 | TRBV19 | TGTGCCAGTAGGGGGCGGACAGGACCCCCCTACGAGCAGTACTTC | CASRGRTGPPYEQYF
- | TRBJ2-5 | - | TRBV6-5 | TGTGCCAGCAGTAAGACAGGAGAGACCCAGTACTTC | CASSKTGETQYF
- | TRBJ2-6 | - | TRBV11-2 | TGTGCCAGCAGCTTAACCCGCCCCGATAGAGTCTCTGGGGCCAACGTCCTGACTTTC | CASSLTRPDRVSGANVLTF
- | TRBJ1-1 | TRBD1 | TRBV14 | TGTGCCAGCAGCCAAGGAGGGACAGGGGCTTTCTTT | CASSQGGTGAFF
- | TRBJ2-1 | TRBD2 | TRBV2 | TGTGCCAGCAGTGACCAACTAGCGGGAGGGCTTGGTGAGCAGTTCTTC | CASSDQLAGGLGEQFF